The rows below give T cell receptor beta chains drawn from one sample of a study of blood T cell repertoires in COVID-19. The table came from immunoSEQ multiplex PCR; TCRdb's copy has only in-frame clones and leaves some out. The sample carries approximately 220,000 clones, 90% recorded once. Sequenced input: PBMCs or T cells enriched from blood (not recorded which). The origin of the receptors is a man aged 25 to 40 who had been exposed to COVID-19. CDR3s include the opening cysteine and the closing phenylalanine or tryptophan. A D gene is named only where the DNA matches it firmly. For some rows the clone size is stated as once, few or many, or as a class when expanded; others skip it.

J: TRBJ2-3
size: .
D: TRBD2
V: TRBV27
DNA: TGTGCCAGCAGTTCCCTTCTTATAGCGGGGGGCCTCACAGATACGCAGTATTTT
CDR3: CASSSLLIAGGLTDTQYF

J: TRBJ1-2
size: once
D: .
V: TRBV5-4
DNA: TGTGCCAGCAGCGTGGGGTCACAGGGCTATGGCTACACCTTC
CDR3: CASSVGSQGYGYTF

J: TRBJ2-5
size: .
D: TRBD1
V: TRBV3-1/TRBV3-2
DNA: TGTGCCAGCAGCGCCCGACGGACAGGGGAAGAGACCCAGTACTTC
CDR3: CASSARRTGEETQYF

J: TRBJ1-6
size: once
D: .
V: TRBV5-1
DNA: TGCGCCAGCAGCTCGTTCGGAATGGGCCTAAATTCACCCCTCCACTTT
CDR3: CASSSFGMGLNSPLHF

J: TRBJ2-7
size: once
D: .
V: TRBV21-1
DNA: TGTGCCAGCAGCTCATACCCACAGGGTTGGGTCCACGAGCAGTACTTC
CDR3: CASSSYPQGWVHEQYF

J: TRBJ2-7
size: .
D: .
V: TRBV11-2
DNA: TGTGCCAGCAGCCTGTTTTTGTCCTCCTACGAGCAGTACTTC
CDR3: CASSLFLSSYEQYF

J: TRBJ1-3
size: .
D: TRBD1
V: TRBV6-1
DNA: TGTGCCAGCAGTGAAGCCGGGGGACAGGGGACGGGAAACACCATATATTTT
CDR3: CASSEAGGQGTGNTIYF

J: TRBJ1-2
size: few
D: .
V: TRBV10-1
DNA: TGCGCCAGCAGCCCCACCGCCCGGGTTAACTATGGCTACACCTTC
CDR3: CASSPTARVNYGYTF

J: TRBJ2-6
size: once
D: .
V: TRBV5-1
DNA: TGCGCCAGCAGTGATGAGCCCTTTCCTGGGGCCAACGTCCTGACTTTC
CDR3: CASSDEPFPGANVLTF

J: TRBJ1-6
size: .
D: .
V: TRBV7-9
DNA: TGTGCCAGCAGCCAAAACGGTGGAGTGGATTCACCCCTCCACTTT
CDR3: CASSQNGGVDSPLHF

J: TRBJ1-5
size: .
D: .
V: TRBV3-1/TRBV3-2
DNA: TGTGCCAGCAGCCGCCGAGTGGAGGGTCCCCAGCATTTT
CDR3: CASSRRVEGPQHF

J: TRBJ1-1
size: .
D: .
V: TRBV18
DNA: TGTGCCAGCTCACCCACCGCGGGTCAAGCTGAAGCTTTCTTT
CDR3: CASSPTAGQAEAFF

J: TRBJ1-2
size: .
D: .
V: TRBV5-1
DNA: TGCGCCAGCAGCTTGTCGGCAGGTTCTTTGCGTATTGGCTACACCTTC
CDR3: CASSLSAGSLRIGYTF

J: TRBJ2-1
size: few
D: TRBD2
V: TRBV4-2
DNA: TGTGCCAGCAGCCTTCGGACTAGCGGGGGGTCCGATGAGCAGTTCTTC
CDR3: CASSLRTSGGSDEQFF

J: TRBJ2-1
size: once
D: .
V: TRBV7-3
DNA: TGTGCCAGCAGCCCTCTAGGGGGGGGGCACTACAATGAGCAGTTCTTC
CDR3: CASSPLGGGHYNEQFF

J: TRBJ1-2
size: .
D: TRBD1
V: TRBV5-4
DNA: TGTGCCAGCAGCAAGACAGGGAGTGACTATGGCTACACCTTC
CDR3: CASSKTGSDYGYTF

J: TRBJ2-1
size: .
D: TRBD2
V: TRBV6-5
DNA: TGTGCCAGCAGTTACCCGCTCGGCGGGGGGGCCGGGGAGCAGTTCTTC
CDR3: CASSYPLGGGAGEQFF

J: TRBJ2-7
size: many
D: .
V: TRBV4-3
DNA: TGCGCCAGCAGCCCCGCCCGCGAGCCGGGAGAGCAGTACTTC
CDR3: CASSPAREPGEQYF

J: TRBJ1-1
size: .
D: .
V: TRBV4-1
DNA: TGCGCCAGCAGCCACTACAGGAGGGACCTTGGGGGTTCTGTGACTTTCTTT
CDR3: CASSHYRRDLGGSVTFF

J: TRBJ2-5
size: .
D: TRBD2
V: TRBV19
DNA: TGTGCCAGTAGTCTGTTAGCGGGGGGGATAGAGACCCAGTACTTC
CDR3: CASSLLAGGIETQYF

J: TRBJ2-5
size: .
D: TRBD1
V: TRBV7-3
DNA: TGTGCCAGCAGCACCAACAGGGGGCATAGGGAGACCCAGTACTTC
CDR3: CASSTNRGHRETQYF

J: TRBJ1-4
size: .
D: TRBD1
V: TRBV6-5
DNA: TGTGCCAGCAGTTTGACAGGGCAGTTATCGAGTGAAAAACTGTTTTTT
CDR3: CASSLTGQLSSEKLFF

J: TRBJ1-2
size: once
D: TRBD1
V: TRBV7-6
DNA: TGTGCCAGCAGCTCGGGACAGGACTATGGCTACACCTTC
CDR3: CASSSGQDYGYTF

J: TRBJ1-1
size: .
D: .
V: TRBV11-2
DNA: TGTGCCAGCAGCCCAGGGGAGGGGATGCGGGCTGAAGCTTTCTTT
CDR3: CASSPGEGMRAEAFF

J: TRBJ2-1
size: .
D: .
V: TRBV30
DNA: TGTGCCTGGGGCAGGCTTATCTACAATGAGCAGTTCTTC
CDR3: CAWGRLIYNEQFF

J: TRBJ2-2
size: .
D: .
V: TRBV7-2
DNA: TGTGCCAGCAGGATTTGGGCAGAGAACACCGGGGAGCTGTTTTTT
CDR3: CASRIWAENTGELFF

J: TRBJ1-2
size: .
D: .
V: TRBV6-1
DNA: TGTGCCAGCAGTGAAGTTCGAAGGGGTTCCTATGGCTACACCTTC
CDR3: CASSEVRRGSYGYTF

J: TRBJ1-2
size: .
D: .
V: TRBV2
DNA: TGTGCCAGCGCACCTCCAGGTACCCGGGGGGATGGCTACACCTTC
CDR3: CASAPPGTRGDGYTF

J: TRBJ1-2
size: .
D: .
V: TRBV5-4
DNA: TGTGCCAGCAGCCGATCGATACAGGAAGTCGGCTATGGCTACACCTTC
CDR3: CASSRSIQEVGYGYTF

J: TRBJ2-2
size: .
D: TRBD2
V: TRBV5-6
DNA: TGTGCCAGCAGCGACCATAGCGGGGCGAACACCGGGGAGCTGTTTTTT
CDR3: CASSDHSGANTGELFF

J: TRBJ1-3
size: .
D: .
V: TRBV7-6
DNA: TGTGCCAGCAGCTTACTCCAAACCACCTTCAGGGCATCTGGAAACACCATATATTTT
CDR3: CASSLLQTTFRASGNTIYF

J: TRBJ1-2
size: .
D: TRBD1
V: TRBV2
DNA: TGTGCCAGCAGCGAGACAGGGGTTGGCTATGGCTACACCTTC
CDR3: CASSETGVGYGYTF

J: TRBJ2-3
size: .
D: TRBD2
V: TRBV3-1/TRBV3-2
DNA: TGTGCCAGCAGCCTTGGGGCGGGGGGGTTCACAGATACGCAGTATTTT
CDR3: CASSLGAGGFTDTQYF

J: TRBJ2-1
size: .
D: TRBD2
V: TRBV19
DNA: TGTGCCAGTACCCTTCAGGTGGCTAGCGGGGGGACCCCTGACTACAATGAGCAGTTCTTC
CDR3: CASTLQVASGGTPDYNEQFF

J: TRBJ2-1
size: .
D: .
V: TRBV5-1
DNA: TGCGCCAGCGCCACCACGCCCAGCTCCTACAATGAGCAGTTCTTC
CDR3: CASATTPSSYNEQFF

J: TRBJ1-4
size: .
D: TRBD1
V: TRBV5-1
DNA: TGCGCCAGCAGCTCATGGACAGGGGTTACCGAAAAACTGTTTTTT
CDR3: CASSSWTGVTEKLFF

J: TRBJ1-2
size: .
D: TRBD1
V: TRBV2
DNA: TGTGCCAGGGGGGACAGCAGCTCTTGGATGCGTGGCTACACCTTC
CDR3: CARGDSSSWMRGYTF

J: TRBJ1-4
size: .
D: .
V: TRBV30
DNA: TGTGCCTGGAGTAGCTTCTCAGGGTTTACTAATGAAAAACTGTTTTTT
CDR3: CAWSSFSGFTNEKLFF

J: TRBJ2-3
size: once
D: .
V: TRBV9
DNA: TGTGCCAGCAGCCTCTATCCAGGGTCAGATACGCAGTATTTT
CDR3: CASSLYPGSDTQYF

J: TRBJ1-1
size: once
D: .
V: TRBV6-5
DNA: TGTGCCAGCAGTCACCTGGCGGGAGGTGAAGCTTTCTTT
CDR3: CASSHLAGGEAFF

J: TRBJ2-7
size: .
D: TRBD1
V: TRBV20-1
DNA: TGCAGTGTTAGACAGGGGGACGAGCAGTACTTC
CDR3: CSVRQGDEQYF

J: TRBJ1-5
size: .
D: .
V: TRBV7-2
DNA: TGTGCCAGCAGCTTATTAGGCTGGGAGGTCGGGCAGCCCCAGCATTTT
CDR3: CASSLLGWEVGQPQHF

J: TRBJ2-2
size: .
D: TRBD1
V: TRBV5-1
DNA: TGCGCCAGCAGCTCCCCCCAGGGGGTGAACACCGGGGAGCTGTTTTTT
CDR3: CASSSPQGVNTGELFF

J: TRBJ2-1
size: once
D: TRBD1
V: TRBV5-1
DNA: TGCGCCAGCAGCTTTCGACAGGGGGCCTACAATGAGCAGTTCTTC
CDR3: CASSFRQGAYNEQFF

J: TRBJ1-1
size: .
D: .
V: TRBV6-5
DNA: TGTGCCACCAAGGGTCAGGACAGCACTGAAGCTTTCTTT
CDR3: CATKGQDSTEAFF

J: TRBJ2-3
size: once
D: TRBD2
V: TRBV9
DNA: TGTGCCAGCAGCCGGGTTAGCGGGGGGACCCAAGGGGATACGCAGTATTTT
CDR3: CASSRVSGGTQGDTQYF

J: TRBJ1-4
size: .
D: .
V: TRBV24-1
DNA: TGTGCCACCAGTGATGGGAGGGCCTCAACTAATGAAAAACTGTTTTTT
CDR3: CATSDGRASTNEKLFF

J: TRBJ1-4
size: .
D: .
V: TRBV5-4
DNA: TGTGCCAGCAGCTTGGGGCAGGGAAGGGATAATGAAAAACTGTTTTTT
CDR3: CASSLGQGRDNEKLFF

J: TRBJ1-4
size: .
D: .
V: TRBV19
DNA: TGTGCCAGTAGTATCGGGGGGCCAGGGACGGGGTCTAATGAAAAACTGTTTTTT
CDR3: CASSIGGPGTGSNEKLFF

J: TRBJ1-1
size: .
D: TRBD1
V: TRBV5-1
DNA: TGCGCCAGCAGGGAACAGGGGGCGCACACTGAAGCTTTCTTT
CDR3: CASREQGAHTEAFF

J: TRBJ1-1
size: .
D: TRBD1
V: TRBV30
DNA: TGTGCCTGGACAGGGGGCGCGGGCACTGAAGCTTTCTTT
CDR3: CAWTGGAGTEAFF

J: TRBJ2-3
size: .
D: .
V: TRBV11-2
DNA: TGTGCCAGCAGCTTAAGAAGGGGGGGGAGCGCAGATACGCAGTATTTT
CDR3: CASSLRRGGSADTQYF

J: TRBJ2-7
size: once
D: TRBD2
V: TRBV2
DNA: TGTGCCAGCAGTGATGCAGGGAGGGACGAGCAGTACTTC
CDR3: CASSDAGRDEQYF

J: TRBJ2-5
size: .
D: TRBD1
V: TRBV6-6
DNA: TGTGCCAGCAGTACCGGACAGGGCGTGAGAGAGACCCAGTACTTC
CDR3: CASSTGQGVRETQYF

J: TRBJ2-3
size: .
D: TRBD1
V: TRBV27
DNA: TGTGCCAGCGGCAGGACAGGGGTGACCACAGATACGCAGTATTTT
CDR3: CASGRTGVTTDTQYF

J: TRBJ1-5
size: .
D: .
V: TRBV5-8
DNA: TGTGCCAGCAGCTTGGATGGCCAGAGGGATCAGCCCCAGCATTTT
CDR3: CASSLDGQRDQPQHF

J: TRBJ1-2
size: .
D: .
V: TRBV5-4
DNA: TGTGCCAGCAGCTTACAGAATTCTTTCTATGGCTACACCTTC
CDR3: CASSLQNSFYGYTF

J: TRBJ2-1
size: once
D: .
V: TRBV4-1
DNA: TGCGCCAGCAGCCTCCTCCGAGCCTACAATGAGCAGTTCTTC
CDR3: CASSLLRAYNEQFF

J: TRBJ1-4
size: .
D: .
V: TRBV4-2
DNA: TGTGCCAGCAGCTCCTGGGCGGGGGATCACTTTGAAAAACTGTTTTTT
CDR3: CASSSWAGDHFEKLFF